A single sample is the source of the 3 T cell receptor beta chains below, sequenced in a study of molecular identifiers for immune sequencing clone quantification. TCRdb passed the PCR reads through MiXCR, listing each CDR3 protein once. The data hold approximately 670,000 distinct CDR3 sequences, with around 20% observed a single time. Sequences were obtained from naive CD8+ T cells from blood, with Jurkat cell RNA spiked in. Sample subset: FACS-sorted CD8+CD4-CCR7+CD45RA+ naive T cells. The receptor set was obtained from a human donor in good health. Some libraries in this study had Jurkat cell RNA spiked in.

This clonotype was recorded at least ten times. The V call is TRBV6-5, the J call TRBJ1-2, with 7 bases matching TRBD1. This CDR3 comprises 13 residues. CDR1 is MNHEY and CDR2 is SVGAGI in the germline V gene. Trimming cost V 2 bases and J 3 bases; bases outside gene matches: 0. This CDR3 reads CASSYGQDYGYTF. CDR3 bases: TGTGCCAGCAGTTACGGACAGGACTATGGCTACACCTTC.

The chain recombines TRBV6-1 with TRBJ1-1; no clear D gene. The V end was cut by 5 bases, the J end by 0 bases, with 10 bases between. Germline CDR1 reads MNHNS; CDR2 reads SASEGT. This CDR3 has 14 amino acids. The CDR3 DNA reads TGTGCCAGCAGTTGGTATTCGGTGAACACTGAAGCTTTCTTT. Translating it yields CASSWYSVNTEAFF.

This clonotype was seen ten or more times. The chain has TRBV30 and TRBJ2-7, with TRBD2 identical over 10 bases. Germline V gene data show CDR1 as GTSNPN and CDR2 as SVGIG (reference sequence). V dropped 2 bases and J dropped 3; count of bases not matched to a gene: 4. CDR3 length: 14 amino acids. CDR3 sequence: CAWSRLAGVYEQYF. CDR3 sequence (DNA): TGTGCCTGGAGTAGGCTAGCGGGAGTCTACGAGCAGTACTTC.